The 2 T cell receptor beta chains presented below share a single source sample, sequenced in a study of blood T cell repertoires in COVID-19. Sequencing was performed with immunoSEQ multiplex PCR; in TCRdb, only in-frame clones are kept and a portion is missing. Of approximately 300,000 clones in the sample, roughly 85% are singletons; the top ten hold 1.5% to 2%. The sequenced sample was PBMCs or T cells enriched from blood (not recorded which). These receptors all come from a woman in her thirties who had been exposed to COVID-19.

The chain employs TRBV28 and TRBJ2-7; D might be TRBD1 (6 bases). Germline V lookup: CDR1 MDHEN, CDR2 SYDVKM. This CDR3 region has 15 residues. The ends were cut back, 5 bases at V and 3 bases at J, with 17 bases in the middle. CDR3: CASSEDSQMFYEQYF. The CDR3 coding sequence is TGTGCCAGCAGTGAGGACAGCCAAATGTTCTACGAGCAGTACTTC.

About this clone: A junction boundary mismatches the germline segment, possibly from a read error. This chain uses TRBV7-7 with TRBJ2-1, with TRBD2 matching 7 bases. The CDR3 totals 15 residues. Looked up from germline, CDR1 is SSHAT and CDR2 is FNYEAQ (reference sequence). This chain's CDR3 is CASSLSGGGYNEQFF. Written as DNA, the CDR3 is TGTGCTAGCAGCTTATCGGGGGGTGGCTATAATGAGCAGTTCTTC.